One T cell receptor (beta chain) is described in this entry. Original methodology: By means of reference gene primer amplification, nucleated cell counts were estimated. Some clones are missing from TCRdb's copy, which holds only in-frame ones; the method was immunoSEQ multiplex PCR. Clonal size and the V and J genes are those of that table, whereas D and trimming came from the DNA. The data hold over 200,000 clones, with about 86% observed a single time. The data were obtained in a study of blood T cell repertoires in COVID-19. As for the study in general: Samples taken during acute and convalescent COVID-19 were collected in the United States, Italy and Spain. PBMCs, B-cell-depleted T cells, or T cells were the source of the cDNA or gDNA that made up the material.

This CDR3 has 13 residues. Looked up from germline, CDR1 is SGHRS and CDR2 is YFSETQ. Trimming removed 3 bases from V and 6 bases from J, with 9 bases in between. The rearrangement links TRBV5-1 to TRBJ2-2, with D perhaps TRBD1 (5 bases). Sequencing was done on a sample of peripheral blood. This receptor was obtained from a man between 60 and 70 years old who had recovered from COVID-19. CDR3 loop: CASSYQGSGELFF. CDR3 nucleotides: TGCGCCAGCAGCTATCAGGGCTCCGGGGAGCTGTTTTTT.